These 13 T cell receptor beta chains came from one sample sequenced in a study of tumor-infiltrating lymphocytes in primary liver carcinoma. From roughly 0.55 ug of total RNA, TCR beta-specific cDNA was reverse-transcribed using a constant-region primer. Construction of TCR beta libraries relied on three successive nested multiplex PCR rounds employing slightly modified ARM-PCR. Use of TRBV1-TRBV30 forward primers with a C-beta reverse primer characterized the first two PCR rounds, which lasted ten to eleven cycles each. One entry per CDR3 protein results from TCRdb running MiXCR on the multiplex PCR reads. The sample consists of more than 85,000 distinct CDR3 sequences, around 80% of them appearing once. From roughly 21-30 mg of unsorted bulk tissue, DNA and RNA were co-extracted together. The sequenced material came from liver tumor tissue from sampling region 3. Noted subset: tumor region T3, left-lateral pole. The receptors stem from a man aged 40-49 years with primary liver carcinoma and hepatitis B virus infection.

The chain couples TRBV12-3 or TRBV12-4 to TRBJ1-5; 11 bases align to TRBD1. V lost 6 bases and J lost 5; bases outside the gene matches: 6. The CDR3 length is 15 residues. CDR3 DNA sequence: TGTGCCAGCAGAATCGGGACAGGGGGTCATCAGCCCCAGCATTTT. Encoded protein: CASRIGTGGHQPQHF.

This clonotype was counted a few times. This may be a read error: a much more frequent sequence differs by one nucleotide. The chain has TRBV28 and TRBJ2-3, with a possible D match to TRBD1 (6 bases). Trimming took 11 bases from V and 3 from J, leaving 18 bases between them. Looked up from germline, CDR1 is MDHEN and CDR2 is SYDVKM. The CDR3 is made up of 14 amino acids. The CDR3 loop reads CACHDRRATDTQYF. The CDR3 coding sequence is TGTGCCTGCCATGACAGGAGAGCAACAGATACGCAGTATTTT.

As concerns this clonotype: The CDR3 carries no conserved terminal phenylalanine or tryptophan, so it likely arises from a read error. No DNA is shown, since the ends of the CDR3 on it are uncertain; the CDR3 is the one TCRdb lists. This chain's CDR3 is CACPGWTGSVDGFTS. The chain combines TRBV30 with TRBJ1-2; TRBD1 is the table's D call, not checked against the DNA. The CDR3 sequence runs 15 residues, both termini included. The germline V gene encodes CDR1 GTSNPN and CDR2 SVGIG (reference sequence).

For this clonotype: The germline gene is not matched at one end of the junction; a read error may be the cause. The chain uses TRBV12-3 or TRBV12-4 and TRBJ1-4; perhaps TRBD1 as D (5 bases). The CDR3 sequence is 13 residues long. The chain's CDR3 is CASSLAGAEKLLF. The CDR3 DNA reads as TGTGCCAGCAGTTTAGCAGGGGCTGAAAAACTGCTTTTT.

The rearrangement uses TRBV6-5 and TRBJ2-3; possibly TRBD1 for D (6 bases). Trimming removed 7 bases from V and 3 bases from J, with 17 bases in between. This CDR3 has 15 amino acids. Germline V gene lookup returns CDR1 MNHEY and CDR2 SVGAGI. CDR3 region: CASNPGTLSTDTQYF. CDR3 DNA sequence: TGTGCCAGCAATCCCGGGACATTGAGTACAGATACGCAGTATTTT.

In its sample, this clonotype was seen once. The germline gene is not matched at one end of the junction; a read error may be the cause. The chain combines TRBV29-1 with TRBJ2-1; D tentatively fits TRBD1 or TRBD2 (5 bases each). This CDR3 region has 15 residues. Germline V gene sequence: CDR1 SQVTM, CDR2 ANQGSEA. The CDR3 loop is CSVELGTLGFNEQFF. The DNA of the CDR3 is TGCAGTGTTGAACTCGGGACCCTCGGATTCAATGAGCAGTTCTTC.

Regarding this clonotype: A read error may account for a junction end that differs from germline. The gene calls are TRBV7-9 and TRBJ2-5; 8 bases align to TRBD1. CDR1 is SEHNR and CDR2 is FQNEAQ in the germline V gene (reference sequence). CDR3 size: 15 residues. CDR3 coding DNA: TGTCCCAGCAGCACTAGAGGGACAGGACAAGAGACCCAGTACTTC. Amino acid sequence: CPSSTRGTGQETQYF.

Regarding this clonotype: Germline and junction disagree at one end, which may indicate a read error. The chain is built from TRBV11-2 and TRBJ1-5, with 7 bases that match TRBD1. The CDR3 is 13 amino acids. CDR1 is SGHAT, CDR2 FQNNGV, per germline. The CDR3 DNA sequence: TGTGCCAGCAGTCGTGACAGGGATCACCCCCAGCATTTT. Translating gives CASSRDRDHPQHF.

About this clonotype: In this CDR3 the conserved last residue, phenylalanine or tryptophan, is missing, so a read error is likely. It is unclear where the CDR3 begins or ends on the DNA, so no DNA is shown, and the CDR3 is as TCRdb lists it. V is TRBV29-1 and J is TRBJ1-1. 13 amino acids form the CDR3, both terminal residues included. Germline V gene lookup returns CDR1 SQVTM and CDR2 ANQGSEA. The CDR3 is CSVSNRGGTEALY.

This clonotype was seen once. An end of the junction does not agree with germline; a read error may underlie this. The chain joins TRBV12-3 or TRBV12-4 to TRBJ2-6, with TRBD2 as a possible D gene (6 bases). The CDR3 runs 21 residues. CDR3 residues: CASSRTRLVPGRASGAKVLTF. CDR3 nucleotides: TGTGCAAGTAGTCGGACCCGACTAGTTCCCGGTCGGGCCTCTGGGGCCAAGGTCCTGACTTTC.

Points on this clonotype: A junction end diverges from the germline sequence, so it may reflect a read error. The rearrangement uses TRBV6-2 or TRBV6-3 and TRBJ2-7, with D unresolved. This CDR3 region has 13 residues. Germline CDR1 MNHEY, CDR2 SVGEGT. The CDR3, as DNA: TGTGCCAGCAGTTACGAGATATCCTACGAACAGTACTTC. Amino acid sequence: CASSYEISYEQYF.

The chain recombines TRBV12-3 or TRBV12-4 with TRBJ2-7; D not certain. The CDR3 covers 13 residues. V was trimmed by 5 bases and J by 6 bases, leaving 14 bases between them. CDR3 nucleotides: TGTGCCAGCAGTATAGTGGACCTTGGCGAGCAGTACTTC. Translation: CASSIVDLGEQYF.

About this clonotype: At one of its ends the junction is not consistent with the germline gene, which may arise from a read error. The V call is TRBV6-6, the J call TRBJ1-5; D might be TRBD2 (5 bases). The J call may be incorrect, as the DNA end agrees better with TRBJ2-3. The CDR3 consists of 18 residues. Germline V gene sequence: CDR1 MNHNY, CDR2 SVGAGI (reference sequence). CDR3 nucleotide sequence: TGTACCAGCAGTTACTCTGACTCTGCCCAGGACTCCAATCAGCCCCAGTATTTT. Its translation: CTSSYSDSAQDSNQPQYF.